The next 26 T cell receptor beta chains were all read from a single sample in a study of blood T cell repertoires in COVID-19. The repertoire was sequenced with immunoSEQ multiplex PCR; TCRdb's copy has only in-frame clones and lacks some. The sample has 150,000 to 200,000 clones; approximately 92% are singletons. Sample: peripheral blood. The source of these receptors is a man aged 45-60 years with acute or convalescent COVID-19.

CDR3 region: CASRGQGGPSNYGYTF. The CDR3 DNA reads as TGTGCCAGCCGAGGACAGGGAGGGCCTTCTAACTATGGCTACACCTTC. The rearrangement links TRBV18 to TRBJ1-2; TRBD1 matches at 8 bases. There are 16 residues in the CDR3. The trim removed 8 bases at V and 0 bases at J, leaving 11 bases unmatched. Germline V gene data show CDR1 as KGHSH and CDR2 as LQKENI.

There are a few counts of this clone. CDR3 amino acids: CASSLGTGVPGEGYTF. The CDR3 region has the DNA TGTGCCAGCAGCCTCGGGACAGGGGTGCCGGGGGAGGGCTACACCTTC. This chain connects TRBV3-1 (or the pseudogene TRBV3-2) to TRBJ1-2; TRBD1 aligns across 10 bases. CDR1 is LGHDT and CDR2 is YNNKEL in the germline V gene (reference sequence). Unmatched junction bases numbered 13, after V lost 4 bases and J lost 8 bases. CDR3 length: 16 amino acids.

The chain employs TRBV5-6 and TRBJ1-1; TRBD1 is a possible D gene (5 bases). This CDR3 region has 14 residues. The V end lost 4 bases, the J end lost 7 bases, and 17 bases lay between the germline ends. Germline lookup yields CDR1 SGHDT and CDR2 YYEEEE. CDR3 residues: CASSLNNGGDEAFF. In DNA, the CDR3 is TGTGCCAGCAGCCTTAATAATGGGGGGGATGAAGCTTTCTTT.

This chain uses TRBV15 with TRBJ2-3, with D unclear. The CDR3 is made up of 17 amino acids. The ends were cut back, 0 bases at V and 6 bases at J, with 19 bases in the middle. The germline gives CDR1 LNHNV, CDR2 YYDKDF (reference sequence). The CDR3: CATSRDESHSRQDTQYF. The CDR3 region has the DNA TGTGCCACCAGCAGAGATGAGTCCCACAGCCGGCAGGATACGCAGTATTTT.

The genes are TRBV5-1 and TRBJ2-7; no definite D call. Trimming pared 0 bases from V and 3 bases from J, leaving 4 bases between. Germline CDR1 and CDR2: SGHRS and YFSETQ. This CDR3 has 12 residues. CDR3 DNA sequence: TGCGCCAGCAGCTTGGACGGCTACGAGCAGTACTTC. This encodes CASSLDGYEQYF.

The chain joins TRBV5-1 to TRBJ2-1; 7 nucleotides match TRBD1. The junction had 7 bases not matched to a gene; V was cut back by 5 bases and J by 5 bases. Per germline, CDR1 SGHRS and CDR2 YFSETQ. The CDR3 loop spans 14 amino acids. CDR3 residues: CASRGQVLNNEQFF. As DNA, the CDR3 is TGCGCCAGCAGAGGACAGGTGTTGAACAATGAGCAGTTCTTC.

V and J are TRBV27 and TRBJ2-2; the match to TRBD1 covers 9 bases. Germline V gene lookup returns CDR1 MNHEY and CDR2 SMNVEV (reference sequence). Germline trimming cut 4 bases from V and 5 bases from J; bases unmatched to any gene: 8. This CDR3 region has 16 residues. The CDR3 DNA is TGTGCCAGCAGTTCCTTGACAGGGGGTATGACCGGGGAGCTGTTTTTT. Protein: CASSSLTGGMTGELFF.

The genes are TRBV15 and TRBJ1-1, with D maybe TRBD1 (5 bases). Trimming shortened V by 0 bases and J by 5 bases, and 16 bases separated the two germline ends. Germline CDR1 reads LNHNV; CDR2 reads YYDKDF (reference sequence). This CDR3 region has 16 residues. CDR3 sequence: CATSRDRTLRGTEAFF. The CDR3 bases are TGTGCCACCAGCAGAGATCGCACCCTCCGGGGGACTGAAGCTTTCTTT. The full variable domain, completed using reference TRBV15 and TRBJ1-1, is DAMVIQNPRYQVTQFGKPVTLSCSQTLNHNVMYWYQQKSSQAPKLLFHYYDKDFNNEADTPDNFQSRRPNTSFCFLDIRSPGLGDTAMYLCATSRDRTLRGTEAFFGQGTRLTVV.

V is TRBV18 and J is TRBJ2-1, with 8 bases that match TRBD2. This CDR3 is 13 amino acids long. Germline V gene data show CDR1 as KGHSH and CDR2 as LQKENI. The V gene end was trimmed by 3 bases and the J gene end by 10 bases; junction bases not matched to a gene: 5. The CDR3 DNA reads TGTGCCAGCTCACCGACGGGAGGGGTGGAGCAGTTCTTC. It translates to CASSPTGGVEQFF.

This chain joins TRBV7-8 and TRBJ2-2; 8 nucleotides match TRBD1. This CDR3 contains 13 residues. Germline V gene lookup returns CDR1 SGHVS and CDR2 FQNEAQ. V gave up 5 bases and J gave up 8 bases; unmatched junction bases: 4. CDR3: CASSETGVGELFF. In DNA, the CDR3 is TGTGCCAGCAGCGAGACAGGGGTAGGGGAGCTGTTTTTT.

This chain uses TRBV27 with TRBJ2-7; 10 bases fit TRBD2. CDR1 is MNHEY, CDR2 SMNVEV, per germline (reference sequence). This CDR3 has 16 residues. V lost 6 bases to trimming and J lost 5 bases; unmatched junction nucleotides: 13. DNA of the CDR3: TGTGCCAGCAGACCATACGGGACTAGCGATGGGAACGAGCAGTACTTC. Its protein product is CASRPYGTSDGNEQYF.

The chain carries TRBV7-9 and TRBJ1-1; TRBD1 might be the D (5 bases). The germline V and J ends were trimmed by 11 bases and 2 bases, with 12 bases remaining between them. The CDR3 spans 12 residues. CDR1 is SEHNR and CDR2 is FQNEAQ in the germline V gene (reference sequence). The CDR3 sequence is CAGGRINTEAFF. The CDR3 DNA reads TGTGCCGGGGGGAGGATAAACACTGAAGCTTTCTTT. The full variable domain, in which reference TRBV7-9 and TRBJ1-1 provide the parts outside the CDR3, is DTGVSQNPRHKITKRGQNVTFRCDPISEHNRLYWYRQTLGQGPEFLTYFQNEAQLEKSRLLSDRFSAERPKGSFSTLEIQRTEQGDSAMYLCAGGRINTEAFFGQGTRLTVV.

The chain joins TRBV2 to TRBJ2-5; D is possibly TRBD1 (6 bases). The CDR3 sequence is 14 residues long. Germline CDR1 is SNHLY and CDR2 is FYNNEI. Trimming pared 5 bases from V and 0 bases from J, leaving 10 bases between. CDR3 residues: CASSPGEYQETQYF. CDR3 coding DNA: TGTGCCAGCAGTCCAGGGGAGTACCAAGAGACCCAGTACTTC. The full variable domain, rest sourced from reference TRBV2 and TRBJ2-5, is EPEVTQTPSHQVTQMGQEVILRCVPISNHLYFYWYRQILGQKVEFLVSFYNNEISEKSEIFDDQFSVERPDGSNFTLKIRSTKLEDSAMYFCASSPGEYQETQYFGPGTRLLVL.

The chain couples TRBV5-1 to TRBJ1-4; possibly TRBD1 for D (6 bases). V shed 3 bases and J shed 7 bases, with 16 bases lying between them. The CDR3 spans 15 residues. Germline V gives CDR1 SGHRS, CDR2 YFSETQ. CDR3 sequence (DNA): TGCGCCAGCAGCTACGATGGGGGGGCTAGTGAAAAACTGTTTTTT. This codes for CASSYDGGASEKLFF.

The chain joins TRBV25-1 to TRBJ2-5; TRBD1 might be the D (6 bases). V shed 3 bases and J shed 5 bases, with 13 bases lying between them. Germline CDR1 is MGHDK and CDR2 is SYGVNS. CDR3 size: 14 residues. DNA of the CDR3: TGTGCCAGCAGTGATCGGCCAAGGGGGGAGACCCAGTACTTC. Its protein product is CASSDRPRGETQYF.

This clone was seen only once. The chain joins TRBV19 to TRBJ2-7; TRBD1 matches at 9 bases. Unmatched junction bases numbered 10, after V lost 2 bases and J lost 5 bases. Germline CDR1 is LNHDA and CDR2 is SQIVND (reference sequence). The length of the CDR3 is 16 residues. This CDR3 is CASSIRGQGGIDEQYV. CDR3 nucleotides: TGTGCCAGTAGTATAAGGGGACAGGGTGGTATCGACGAGCAGTACGTC.

In this sample, this clone turned up once. J is TRBJ2-3 and V is TRBV7-2; maybe TRBD1 (5 bases). The CDR3 loop spans 12 amino acids. The V gene lost 5 bases and the J gene lost 5 bases, with 8 bases spanning the gap. CDR1 is SGHTA, CDR2 FQGNSA, per germline. The CDR3 protein is CASSGAGDTQYF. As DNA, the CDR3 is TGTGCCAGCAGCGGGGCCGGAGATACGCAGTATTTT.

On this clone itself: The same CDR3 arises from other DNA sequences in this sample as well. This chain joins TRBV7-2 and TRBJ2-1; 10 nucleotides align to TRBD2. This CDR3 has 15 amino acids. CDR1 is SGHTA and CDR2 is FQGNSA in the germline V gene. Unmatched junction bases numbered 5, after V lost 5 bases and J lost 4 bases. In nucleotides, the CDR3 is TGTGCCAGCAGCCCCCGGACTAGCGGTTACAATGAGCAGTTCTTC. Amino acids: CASSPRTSGYNEQFF.

The rearrangement links TRBV27 to TRBJ1-2; no clear D gene. Per the germline V gene, CDR1 is MNHEY and CDR2 is SMNVEV (reference sequence). V lost 8 bases, J lost 6 bases, and 13 bases lay in between. This CDR3 contains 12 residues. For the CDR3, the DNA is TGTGCCAGCGGTACAGTGAGGGATGGCTACACCTTC. Its protein product is CASGTVRDGYTF.

This clone appeared once. The rearrangement links TRBV2 to TRBJ2-3; possibly TRBD1 for D (5 bases). The length of the CDR3 is 16 residues. The ends were cut back, 4 bases at V and 3 bases at J, with 17 bases in the middle. Germline assignment: CDR1 SNHLY and CDR2 FYNNEI. The CDR3 here is CASSGSRGWATDTQYF. The CDR3 DNA is TGTGCCAGCAGTGGCTCTAGGGGATGGGCGACAGATACGCAGTATTTT.

The V call is TRBV5-1, the J call TRBJ1-1, with TRBD1 matching over 8 bases. V trimming: 3 bases; J trimming: 3 bases; junction bases outside the gene matches: 7. The CDR3 sequence is 15 residues long. Looked up from germline, CDR1 is SGHRS and CDR2 is YFSETQ. Here the CDR3 DNA reads TGCGCCAGCAGCTACCTGGTACAGGGGGACACTGAAGCTTTCTTT. Amino acid sequence: CASSYLVQGDTEAFF.

The chain combines TRBV28 with TRBJ2-3; 13 bases fit TRBD2. The CDR3 has 16 amino acids. The ends lost 1 base at V and 4 bases at J; junction bases unmatched: 2. Looked up from germline, CDR1 is MDHEN and CDR2 is SYDVKM. DNA for the CDR3: TGTGCCAGCAGTTTATCACTAGCGGGGGGGGCAGATACGCAGTATTTT. Protein sequence: CASSLSLAGGADTQYF.

The J gene is TRBJ1-1, the V gene TRBV5-1; tentatively, D is TRBD1 (5 bases). The CDR3 totals 13 residues. The V gene lost 4 bases and the J gene lost 3 bases, with 10 bases spanning the gap. Germline-derived CDR1 and CDR2 are SGHRS and YFSETQ. Here the CDR3 DNA reads TGCGCCAGCAGCACCGACAGACACACTGAAGCTTTCTTT. Translation: CASSTDRHTEAFF.

This chain joins TRBV7-9 and TRBJ1-6; D ambiguous. Germline lookup yields CDR1 SEHNR and CDR2 FQNEAQ (reference sequence). The ends were cut back, 5 bases at V and 8 bases at J, with 13 bases in the middle. The CDR3 is 14 residues long. Here the CDR3 reads CASSRTKHDSPLHF. The CDR3 region has the DNA TGTGCCAGCAGCCGGACTAAGCACGATTCACCCCTCCACTTT.

This clone has just one count. The chain recombines TRBV5-6 with TRBJ2-7; D ambiguous. The germline V and J ends were trimmed by 7 bases and 1 base, with 9 bases remaining between them. The CDR3 covers 12 residues. CDR1 SGHDT and CDR2 YYEEEE come from the germline V gene. The CDR3 loop reads CASSRGSYEQYF. As DNA, the CDR3 is TGTGCCAGCTCCAGAGGATCCTACGAGCAGTACTTC.

With regard to this clone: Different DNA sequences within this sample yield the same CDR3. The chain joins TRBV5-1 to TRBJ2-2; 7 nucleotides line up with TRBD2. CDR1 is SGHRS and CDR2 is YFSETQ in the germline V gene. With 0 bases clipped from V and 1 base from J, the junction kept 3 bases outside the gene matches. The CDR3 length is 16 residues. The CDR3 loop reads CASSLVSSGNTGELFF. The CDR3 DNA sequence: TGCGCCAGCAGCTTGGTGTCTAGCGGGAACACCGGGGAGCTGTTTTTT.